This entry features one T cell receptor beta chain sequence. Its target antigen remains unknown. Within one base of it there is no much larger clone, and no base qualities were kept. The cohort comprised 670 or so healthy bone marrow donors. All cohort members were sampled while nominally healthy, although unrecorded immune exposures were likely present. The donor was CMV seronegative and was included in the group of hundreds of seronegative cohort members. A peripheral blood sample was provided by each donor, and peripheral blood mononuclear cells were used for TCR beta sequencing. The Qiagen DNeasy Blood Extraction Kit was used to extract genomic DNA from the blood cell samples. Library creation used the immunoSEQ multiplex PCR assay. For the multiplex PCR, a mixture combining 60 forward primers for TCR Vbeta segments and 13 reverse primers for TCR Jbeta segments was used. The CDR3 region of rearranged TCR beta genes was amplified from genomic DNA with a multiplex PCR assay. The amplified TCR beta libraries were sequenced on the Illumina HiSeq System as 87-base-pair reads. In the original analysis: A later analysis counted approximately 74 million unique TCR beta chains across the approximately 700 repertoires, and about 10 million of these chains were shared by at least two donors. Raw reads were error-corrected and collapsed into unique sequences by a nearest-neighbor algorithm in which closely related sequences were merged to remove PCR and sequencing errors. To assign V, D and J gene segments, CDR3 sequences were aligned to IMGT reference sequences. For a sequence to be retained, a match of at least six nucleotides was required to both a V gene segment and a J gene segment. A rearrangement counted as productive if the CDR3 had no stop codons and remained in frame with V and J, and every other rearrangement counted as non-productive. Following IMGT convention, CDR3 was defined as the stretch from the second conserved V-encoded cysteine up to the conserved J-encoded phenylalanine. Sequences without an unambiguous match to a single V gene segment were excluded from the earlier analysis of approximately 600 of the donors. An earlier analysis of some 500 of the donors classified V segments as functional when productive rearrangements were above 56.7% and as segregating when the standard deviation between donors was above 5%. To diagnose cytomegalovirus status from the catalog of TCR beta chain sequences, a statistical classification framework was built. V and J gene assignment, in a later analysis, came from comparing TCR nucleotide sequences with IMGT/GENE-DB human TR gene sequences. In a later analysis, CDR3 sequences and most-parsimonious VDJ recombination scenarios were assigned using the TCRdist pipeline. In a later analysis, each TCR beta chain was defined by its CDR3 amino acid sequence together with its V-gene family, and reads without a unique V-gene family were excluded. In a later analysis, a few hundred highly shared, low-generation-probability nucleotide sequences were removed to address suspected cross-contamination and a sequencing artifact. For each public chain, a later analysis derived a clonal expansion index from normalized ranks of inferred template counts within each repertoire. Generation probabilities in a later analysis came from a VDJ recombination model fitted to out-of-frame rearrangements, and those results were checked against IGoR. In a later analysis, TCR-TCR, TCR-HLA and TCR-CMV co-occurrence was scored with hypergeometric tests, and a repertoire-size bias correction was applied to TCR pairs. A later analysis estimated false discovery rates by permuting HLA or CMV assignments 20 times. A later analysis grouped co-occurring TCRs with DBSCAN, adding TCRdist sequence similarity when clustering within HLA-allele-positive subsets. Repertoires with fewer than 30,000 or more than 120,000 public chains, plus five repertoires with anomalous nucleotide sharing, were excluded from co-occurrence clustering. The table was pulled from immuneACCESS by TCRdb, which kept in-frame rearrangements only. Such tables lose some clones; where checked, under half of the loss comes from unresolved V genes, and the rest has no known cause. That table furnishes V, J and clone size, whereas the DNA furnished D and trimming. This sample gives about 150,000 clones in total; more than 70% of them show up just once. Clones ranked in the top ten supply 1.1% of the sample.

This sample is part of a study of cytomegalovirus exposure and HLA in healthy donors (dated by TCRdb to about 2017). Some background on the complete study: An earlier analysis of 587 of the donors reported approximately 280 Gb of sequence data and around 100 million unique TCR beta sequences obtained from roughly 170 million T cells. About 280 gigabases of sequencing data and roughly 90 million unique TCR sequences were included in an early release covering about 620 HLA-typed donors. Of the roughly 410 genotyped donors, less than 90% were placed in the genetic ancestry cluster associated with self-reported Caucasian donors. The study was designed to test whether signatures of past pathogen exposure could be identified by cataloging public T cell receptors. The study profiled the T cell repertoires of about 640 subjects by immunosequencing and related them to cytomegalovirus serostatus. A separate validation cohort of 100 to 150 different subjects was used in addition to the roughly 700-subject first cohort. High-throughput TCR immunosequencing, statistical association of individual TCRs with disease status, and machine learning were combined to predict cytomegalovirus infection status. A later analysis re-examined previously published TCR beta repertoires from roughly 720 donors and added high-resolution HLA genotyping to investigate patterns of TCR occurrence. Rather than drawing on any new phenotypic data, the later analysis identified candidate immune exposures from TCR beta sequences and the way those sequences occurred across donors. In an earlier analysis of about 590 of the donors, high-throughput TCR beta sequencing was used to judge whether each TCR beta V gene segment behaved as functional or pseudogenic. Donor age, sex, ethnicity and CMV serostatus were compiled alongside the repertoire data. A later genetic analysis took genome-wide SNP genotypes for about three fifths of the 666 donors and used that subset as a discovery cohort. Every discovery cohort repertoire had been produced on one sequencing platform. Class I and class II HLA loci were covered by the typing at four-digit resolution. The number of donors typed differed by locus, with 629-630 for A, B, C, DRB1 and DQB1, more than 500 for DQA1, 606 for DPA1, and some 470 for DPB1. Because of strong linkage in the cohort, four to six DR-DQ haplotypes were treated as single units for association and clustering. On average, roughly 200,000 unique TCR beta nucleotide sequences were sequenced per donor among 398 genotyped donors of the cohort, with 15% to 20% of those sequences being non-productive.

The research as a whole found: In the study, some 160 TCR beta chains were listed as associated with cytomegalovirus. In an earlier analysis of some 540 of the donors, most TCR beta V segments appeared in productive rearrangements about 87% or about 30% of the time, broadly matching IMGT annotations. Only TCR beta chains were sequenced in this cohort, and the absence of alpha or paired-chain data limited detectable features. Presence/absence analyses assumed roughly uniform sequencing depth across donors, an assumption that may not hold. According to a later analysis, parvovirus B19, influenza, CMV and Epstein-Barr virus appeared linked to several top co-occurrence clusters. A few of the identified cytomegalovirus-associated TCR beta chains were confirmed in vitro to be specific for cytomegalovirus antigens. A later analysis found that TCR association rates varied across HLA loci, with DRB1 alleles showing the most associated TCRs and HLA-C alleles the fewest. A group of highly shared sequence variants was considered likely to be a technical artifact of the sequencing pipeline. According to a later analysis, most CMV-associated TCR beta chains appeared to be HLA-restricted, and the HLA associations seemed to be driven largely by CMV exposure. A later genetic analysis reported fewer N-insertions in productive TCRs among donors in an Asian-associated ancestry cluster than the roughly 670-donor mean. Over 15 rarely observed V segments, including chromosome 9 orphons, were excluded from the earlier analysis of some 590 of the donors because counts were too low. Because HLA typing was missing for some donors at each locus, association tests included only the typed subset. Specific HLA alleles were associated with roughly 16,000 TCR beta sequences at a false discovery rate of 0.05 in a later analysis. The only immune exposure information available for the cohort was CMV serostatus. A further reported finding was that TCR beta sequences accurately predicted the HLA-A and HLA-B alleles for most subjects in the first cohort. A later analysis found that HLA-associated TCR beta chains were more clonally expanded and had lower generation probabilities than equally common non-associated chains. The classifier was reported to diagnose cytomegalovirus status with high specificity and sensitivity in both the original and validation cohorts. Most TCR sequences were seen in very few donors, while some public TCRs were found in many individuals. It was suggested by the authors that the approach could potentially be generalized to other disease states and immunological phenotypes. Assigning TCR associations to individual alleles was difficult when HLA alleles, especially DR and DQ, strongly co-occurred. A later genetic analysis associated a missense DCLRE1C variant with V-gene and J-gene trimming of TCR beta chains, and an independent cohort replicated the association. Correlated functional status among segregating V segments might be attributable to linkage disequilibrium, but an unknown experimental factor could not be ruled out.

The source of this sequence is a male donor in good health and CMV-seronegative. Specimen: PBMCs.

The DNA reads TGTGCCAGCAGCCGCGCCAGGGATGGGGAGACCCAGTACTTC. It translates to CASSRARDGETQYF. The V and J segments used are TRBV5-6 and TRBJ2-5; the D segment could be TRBD1, given 5 matching bases. The germline ends are 15 bases apart after V is trimmed by 4 bases and J by 5 bases. The CDR3 runs 14 amino acids, cysteine and phenylalanine included. Of the read, only the CDR3 DNA is kept; its 42 bases are in frame from base 1. CDR1 is given as SGHDT and CDR2 as YYEEEE, both from the germline V gene. Where the CDR3 stops, the reference TRBV5-6 and TRBJ2-5 genes take over; the full variable domain is DAGVTQSPTHLIKTRGQQVTLRCSPKSGHDTVSWYQQALGQGPQFIFQYYEEEERQRGNFPDRFSGHQFPNYSSELNVNALLLGDSALYLCASSRARDGETQYFGPGTRLLVL.